This TCR beta chain originates from a study of T cells in tumors after PD-1 blockade. Study as a whole: Excluded were patients with checkpoint blockade, immunosuppressants, or radiotherapy or other anti-cancer therapy within 4 weeks.

Trimming removed 4 bases from V and 8 bases from J; junction bases left unmatched: 7. This CDR3 region has 15 residues. Looked up from germline, CDR1 is SGHVS and CDR2 is FNYEAQ. Method: immunoSEQ multiplex PCR; TCRdb's copy keeps in-frame clones and lacks some. This sample has approximately 60,000 clones, with roughly 77% found just once. Template: tumor biopsy or peripheral blood genomic DNA, roughly 616-6,500 ng per sample. The sequenced sample was PBMCs, obtained before anti-PD-1 treatment. This TCR was recovered from a human donor with basal cell carcinoma. The V call is TRBV7-6, the J call TRBJ2-1; 11 nucleotides align to TRBD2. CDR3 protein: CASSSNSGGAYEQFF. In DNA, the CDR3 is TGTGCCAGCAGCTCAAATAGCGGGGGGGCCTATGAGCAGTTCTTC.